This TCR beta chain was sequenced during a study of CD8 T cells in Susac syndrome. Sequencing of TCR beta was performed on blood CD8+ and CD4+ T cells. Per the germline V gene, CDR1 is SGHRS and CDR2 is YFSETQ. This CDR3 spans 15 amino acids. V trimming: 6 bases; J trimming: 6 bases; junction bases outside the gene matches: 7. Reverse transcription of roughly 0.5 to 1 ug RNA was performed with random hexamers. A multiplex approach, immunoSEQ multiplex PCR, amplified TCR beta CDR3 across 54 Vbeta and 13 Jbeta. TCRdb re-derived calls from the immunoSEQ multiplex PCR reads in MiXCR, one entry per CDR3 protein. Here the sample spans 180,000 or so distinct CDR3 sequences, about 93% being singletons.

This receptor was identified in a human donor in good health. The chain has TRBV5-1 and TRBJ2-2, with 11 bases matching TRBD2. The sequenced sample was CD4+ T cells from PBMCs. The CDR3 DNA follows: TGCGCCAGCACAGCACTAGCGGGGGCCTCCGGGGAGCTGTTTTTT. It codes for CASTALAGASGELFF. The full variable domain, rest sourced from reference TRBV5-1 and TRBJ2-2, is KAGVTQTPRYLIKTRGQQVTLSCSPISGHRSVSWYQQTPGQGLQFLFEYFSETQRNKGNFPGRFSGRQFSNSRSEMNVSTLELGDSALYLCASTALAGASGELFFGEGSRLTVL.